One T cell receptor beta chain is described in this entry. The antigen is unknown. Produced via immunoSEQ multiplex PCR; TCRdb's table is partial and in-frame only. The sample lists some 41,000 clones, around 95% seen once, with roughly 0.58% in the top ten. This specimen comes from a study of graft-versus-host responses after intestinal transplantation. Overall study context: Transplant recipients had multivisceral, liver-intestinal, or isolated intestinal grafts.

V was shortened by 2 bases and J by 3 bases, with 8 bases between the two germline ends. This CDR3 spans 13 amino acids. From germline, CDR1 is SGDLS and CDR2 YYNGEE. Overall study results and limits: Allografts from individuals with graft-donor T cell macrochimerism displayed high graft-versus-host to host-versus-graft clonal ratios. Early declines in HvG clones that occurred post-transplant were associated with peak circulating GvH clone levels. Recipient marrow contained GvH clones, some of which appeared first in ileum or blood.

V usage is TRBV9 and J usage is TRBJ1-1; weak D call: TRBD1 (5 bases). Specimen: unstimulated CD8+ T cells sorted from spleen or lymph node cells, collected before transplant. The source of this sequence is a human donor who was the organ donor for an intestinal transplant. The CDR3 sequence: CASSVAGYTEAFF. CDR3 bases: TGTGCCAGCAGCGTTGCAGGGTACACTGAAGCTTTCTTT.